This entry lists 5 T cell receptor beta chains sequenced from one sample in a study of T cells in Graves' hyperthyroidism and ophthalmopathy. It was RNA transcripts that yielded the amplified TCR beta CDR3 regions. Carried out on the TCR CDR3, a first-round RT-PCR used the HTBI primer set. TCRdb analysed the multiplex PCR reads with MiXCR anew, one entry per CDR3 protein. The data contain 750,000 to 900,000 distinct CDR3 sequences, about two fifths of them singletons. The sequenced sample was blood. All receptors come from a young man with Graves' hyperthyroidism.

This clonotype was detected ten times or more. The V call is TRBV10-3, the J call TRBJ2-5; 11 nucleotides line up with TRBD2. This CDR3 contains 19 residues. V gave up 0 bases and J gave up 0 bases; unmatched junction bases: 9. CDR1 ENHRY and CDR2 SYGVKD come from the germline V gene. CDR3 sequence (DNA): TGTGCCATCAGTGAGTCCGGACTAGCGGGTGAAATTTACCAAGAGACCCAGTACTTC. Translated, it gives CAISESGLAGEIYQETQYF.

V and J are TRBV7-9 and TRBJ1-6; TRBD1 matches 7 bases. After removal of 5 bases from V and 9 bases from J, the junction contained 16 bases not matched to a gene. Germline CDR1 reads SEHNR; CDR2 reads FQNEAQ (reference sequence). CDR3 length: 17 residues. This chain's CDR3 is CASSQAPRQGWRSPLHF. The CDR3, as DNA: TGTGCCAGCAGCCAGGCCCCAAGACAGGGTTGGCGTTCACCCCTCCACTTT.

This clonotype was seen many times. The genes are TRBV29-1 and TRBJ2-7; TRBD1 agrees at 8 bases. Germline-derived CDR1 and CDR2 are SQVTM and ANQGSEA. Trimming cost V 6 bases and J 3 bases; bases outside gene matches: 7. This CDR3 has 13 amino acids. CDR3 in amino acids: CSVKDREVYEQYF. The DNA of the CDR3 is TGCAGCGTCAAGGACAGGGAAGTCTACGAGCAGTACTTC.

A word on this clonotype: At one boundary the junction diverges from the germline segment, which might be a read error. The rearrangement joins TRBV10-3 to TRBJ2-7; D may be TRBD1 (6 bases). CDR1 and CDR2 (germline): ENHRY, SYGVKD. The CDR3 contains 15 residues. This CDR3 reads CAISGEGHLPYGQYF. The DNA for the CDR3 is TGTGCCATCAGCGGCGAGGGACACCTACCCTACGGGCAGTACTTC.

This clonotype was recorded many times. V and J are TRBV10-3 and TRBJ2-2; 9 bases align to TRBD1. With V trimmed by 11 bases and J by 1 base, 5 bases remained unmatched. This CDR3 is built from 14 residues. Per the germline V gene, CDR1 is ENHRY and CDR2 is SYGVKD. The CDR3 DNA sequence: TGTGCCTCAGCGGGACAGGGGAACACCGGGGAGCTGTTTTTT. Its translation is CASAGQGNTGELFF.